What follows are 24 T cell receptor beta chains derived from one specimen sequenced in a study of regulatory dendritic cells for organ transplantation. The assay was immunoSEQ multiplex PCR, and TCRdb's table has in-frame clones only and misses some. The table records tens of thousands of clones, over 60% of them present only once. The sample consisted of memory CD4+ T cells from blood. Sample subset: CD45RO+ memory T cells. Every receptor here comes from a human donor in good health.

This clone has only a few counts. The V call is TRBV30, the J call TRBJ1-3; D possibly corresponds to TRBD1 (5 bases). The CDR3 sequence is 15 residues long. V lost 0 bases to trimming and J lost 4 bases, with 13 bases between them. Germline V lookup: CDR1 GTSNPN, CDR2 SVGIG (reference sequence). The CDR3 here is CAWSVGGVPGNTIYF. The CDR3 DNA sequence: TGTGCCTGGAGTGTCGGAGGGGTCCCAGGAAACACCATATATTTT.

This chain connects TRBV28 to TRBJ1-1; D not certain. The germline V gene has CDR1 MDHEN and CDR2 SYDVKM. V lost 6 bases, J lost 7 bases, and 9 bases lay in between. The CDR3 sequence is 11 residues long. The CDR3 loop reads CASSPRVEAFF. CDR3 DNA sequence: TGTGCCAGCAGCCCGAGAGTTGAAGCTTTCTTT.

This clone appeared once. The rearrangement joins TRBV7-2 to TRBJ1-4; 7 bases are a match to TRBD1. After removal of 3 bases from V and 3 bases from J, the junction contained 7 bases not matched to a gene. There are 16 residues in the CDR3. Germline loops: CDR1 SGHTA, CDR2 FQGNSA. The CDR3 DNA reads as TGTGCCAGCAGCTTGTCCAGGGGGTCGGCTAATGAAAAACTGTTTTTT. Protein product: CASSLSRGSANEKLFF.

The CDR3 DNA reads TGTGCCTGGAGTGGTCTACGTGGATTTTCCGAGCAGTACTTC. It encodes CAWSGLRGFSEQYF. This sequence joins TRBV30 and TRBJ2-7; D is uncertain. The CDR3 contains 14 residues. V was cut by 1 base and J by 6 bases, with 16 bases left in between. Germline V gene data show CDR1 as GTSNPN and CDR2 as SVGIG (reference sequence).

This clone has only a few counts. The CDR3 sequence is CASSDSQTGWNTEAFF. Written as DNA, the CDR3 is TGTGCCAGCAGTGACTCTCAGACAGGGTGGAACACTGAAGCTTTCTTT. This chain uses TRBV6-4 with TRBJ1-1; TRBD1 matches at 7 bases. The CDR3 has 16 amino acids. CDR1 and CDR2 (germline): MRHNA, SNTAGT. With 0 bases clipped from V and 1 base from J, the junction kept 5 bases outside the gene matches.

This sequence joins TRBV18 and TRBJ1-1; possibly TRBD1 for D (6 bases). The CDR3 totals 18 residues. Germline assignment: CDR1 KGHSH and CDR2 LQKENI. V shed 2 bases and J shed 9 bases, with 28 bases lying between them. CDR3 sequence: CASSPASGPQGPRSQAFF. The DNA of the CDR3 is TGTGCCAGCTCACCAGCTAGCGGTCCCCAGGGGCCGAGGAGTCAAGCTTTCTTT.

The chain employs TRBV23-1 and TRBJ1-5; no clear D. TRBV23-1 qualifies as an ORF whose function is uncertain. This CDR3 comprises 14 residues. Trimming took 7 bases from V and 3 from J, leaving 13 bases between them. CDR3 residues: CASTQADLNQPQHF. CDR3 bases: TGCGCCAGCACCCAGGCAGACCTCAATCAGCCCCAGCATTTT.

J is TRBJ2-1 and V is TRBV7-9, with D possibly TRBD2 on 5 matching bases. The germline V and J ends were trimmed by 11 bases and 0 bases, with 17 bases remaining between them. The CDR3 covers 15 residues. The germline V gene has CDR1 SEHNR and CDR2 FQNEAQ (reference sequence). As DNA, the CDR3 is TGTGCCGGTTCGAGAGGGATTGGCTCCTACAATGAGCAGTTCTTC. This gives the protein CAGSRGIGSYNEQFF. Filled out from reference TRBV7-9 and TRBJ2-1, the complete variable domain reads DTGVSQNPRHKITKRGQNVTFRCDPISEHNRLYWYRQTLGQGPEFLTYFQNEAQLEKSRLLSDRFSAERPKGSFSTLEIQRTEQGDSAMYLCAGSRGIGSYNEQFFGPGTRLTVL.

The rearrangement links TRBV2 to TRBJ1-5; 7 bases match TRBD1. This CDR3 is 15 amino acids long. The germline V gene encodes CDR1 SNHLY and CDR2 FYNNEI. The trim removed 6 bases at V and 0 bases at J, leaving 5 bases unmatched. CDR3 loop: CASRGTELSNQPQHF. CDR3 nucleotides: TGTGCCAGCAGAGGGACAGAGCTTAGCAATCAGCCCCAGCATTTT.

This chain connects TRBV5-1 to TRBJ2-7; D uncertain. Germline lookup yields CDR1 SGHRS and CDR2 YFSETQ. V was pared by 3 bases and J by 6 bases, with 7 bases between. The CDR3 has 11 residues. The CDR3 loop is CASSWGTEQYF. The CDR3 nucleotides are TGCGCCAGCAGCTGGGGAACCGAGCAGTACTTC.

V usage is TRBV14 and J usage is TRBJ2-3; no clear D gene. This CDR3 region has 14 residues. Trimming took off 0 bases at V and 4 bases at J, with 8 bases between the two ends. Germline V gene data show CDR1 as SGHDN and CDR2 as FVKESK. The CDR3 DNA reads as TGTGCCAGCAGCCAAGATCCCCCCCCAGATACGCAGTATTTT. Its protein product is CASSQDPPPDTQYF.

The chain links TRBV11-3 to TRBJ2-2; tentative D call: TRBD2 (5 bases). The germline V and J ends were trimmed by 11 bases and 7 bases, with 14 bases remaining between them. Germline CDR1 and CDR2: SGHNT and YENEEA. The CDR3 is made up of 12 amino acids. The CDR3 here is CASQRGNGELFF. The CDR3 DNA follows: TGTGCCTCACAGCGAGGGAACGGGGAGCTGTTTTTT.

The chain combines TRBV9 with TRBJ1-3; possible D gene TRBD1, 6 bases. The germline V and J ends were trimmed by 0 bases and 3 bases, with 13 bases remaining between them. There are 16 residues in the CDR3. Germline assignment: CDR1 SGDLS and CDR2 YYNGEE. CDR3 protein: CASSVAGGGLGNTIYF. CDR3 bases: TGTGCCAGCAGCGTAGCTGGGGGGGGGCTTGGAAACACCATATATTTT.

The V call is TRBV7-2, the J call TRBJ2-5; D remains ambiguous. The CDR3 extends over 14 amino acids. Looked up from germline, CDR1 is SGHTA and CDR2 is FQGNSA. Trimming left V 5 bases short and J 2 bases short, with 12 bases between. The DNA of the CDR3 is TGTGCCAGCAGCCCCCATGAGGTTCAAGAGACCCAGTACTTC. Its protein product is CASSPHEVQETQYF.

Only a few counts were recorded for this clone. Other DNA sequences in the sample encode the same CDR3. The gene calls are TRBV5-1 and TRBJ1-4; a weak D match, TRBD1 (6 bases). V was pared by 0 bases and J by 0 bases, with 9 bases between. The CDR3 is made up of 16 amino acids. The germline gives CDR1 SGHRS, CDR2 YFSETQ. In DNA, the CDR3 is TGCGCCAGCAGCTTGGCCGGGACAACAACTAATGAAAAACTGTTTTTT. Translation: CASSLAGTTTNEKLFF.

CDR3 region: CSAVQNEKLFF. CDR3 nucleotide sequence: TGCAGTGCTGTCCAAAATGAAAAACTGTTTTTT. The V gene is TRBV20-1, the J gene TRBJ1-4; D gene unclear. V lost 5 bases and J 5 bases, leaving 6 bases between the germline ends. The CDR3 is 11 amino acids. CDR1 DFQATT and CDR2 SNEGSKA come from the germline V gene (reference sequence).

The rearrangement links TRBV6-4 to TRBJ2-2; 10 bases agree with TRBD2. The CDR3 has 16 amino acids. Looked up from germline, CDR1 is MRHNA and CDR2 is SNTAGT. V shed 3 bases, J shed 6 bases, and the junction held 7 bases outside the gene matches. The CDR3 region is CASSETGLAGAGELFF. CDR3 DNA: TGTGCCAGCAGTGAAACCGGGCTAGCGGGAGCCGGGGAGCTGTTTTTT.

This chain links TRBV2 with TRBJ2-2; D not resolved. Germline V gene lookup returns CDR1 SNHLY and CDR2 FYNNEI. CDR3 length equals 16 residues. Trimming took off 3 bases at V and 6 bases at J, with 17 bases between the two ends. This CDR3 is CASSEQAPLVSGELFF. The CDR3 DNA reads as TGTGCCAGCAGTGAGCAGGCCCCTCTAGTTTCCGGGGAGCTGTTTTTT.

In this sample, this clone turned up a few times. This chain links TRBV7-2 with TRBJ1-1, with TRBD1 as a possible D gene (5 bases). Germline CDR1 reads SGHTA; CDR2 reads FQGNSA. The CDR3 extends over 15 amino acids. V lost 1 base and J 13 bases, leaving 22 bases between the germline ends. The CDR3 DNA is TGTGCCAGCAGCTTAGGAGAGGTAGGGACCCGTGTTGTTTTCTTT. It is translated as CASSLGEVGTRVVFF.

This CDR3 reads CASSVVPSAENTGELFF. Here the CDR3 DNA reads TGTGCCAGCAGCGTAGTCCCCTCCGCTGAGAACACCGGGGAGCTGTTTTTT. The chain links TRBV9 to TRBJ2-2; D is undetermined. CDR1 is SGDLS and CDR2 is YYNGEE in the germline V gene. The CDR3 totals 17 residues. The V end was cut by 0 bases, the J end by 1 base, with 13 bases between.

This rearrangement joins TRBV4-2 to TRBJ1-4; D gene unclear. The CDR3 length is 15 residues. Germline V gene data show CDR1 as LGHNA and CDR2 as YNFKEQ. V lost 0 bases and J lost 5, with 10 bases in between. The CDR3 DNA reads TGTGCCAGCAGCCAAGAGCCCCGAGTGAATGAAAAACTGTTTTTT. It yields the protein CASSQEPRVNEKLFF.

In DNA form, the CDR3 reads TGTGCCAGCAGCGCCTCAGGGAACACCGGGGAGCTGTTTTTT. Its protein product is CASSASGNTGELFF. The V and J genes are TRBV7-3 and TRBJ2-2, with no clear D. Germline lookup yields CDR1 SGHTA and CDR2 FQGTGA. The CDR3 sequence is 14 residues long. The V end was cut by 5 bases, the J end by 1 base, with 8 bases between. The full variable domain, with the rest looked up from reference TRBV7-3 and TRBJ2-2, is GAGVSQTPSNKVTEKGKYVELRCDPISGHTALYWYRQSLGQGPEFLIYFQGTGAADDSGLPNDRFFAVRPEGSVSTLKIQRTERGDSAVYLCASSASGNTGELFFGEGSRLTVL.

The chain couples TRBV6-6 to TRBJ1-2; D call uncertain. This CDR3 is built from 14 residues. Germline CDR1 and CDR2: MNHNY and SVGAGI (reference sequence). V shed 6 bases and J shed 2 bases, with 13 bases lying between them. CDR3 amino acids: CASSSSHENYGYTF. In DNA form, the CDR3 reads TGTGCCAGCAGCTCCTCACACGAAAACTATGGCTACACCTTC.

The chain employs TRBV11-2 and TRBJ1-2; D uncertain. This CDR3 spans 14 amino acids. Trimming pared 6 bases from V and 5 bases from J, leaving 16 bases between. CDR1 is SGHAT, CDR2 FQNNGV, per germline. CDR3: CASRRPAGIYGYTF. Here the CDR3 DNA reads TGTGCCAGCAGAAGGCCTGCCGGAATTTATGGCTACACCTTC.